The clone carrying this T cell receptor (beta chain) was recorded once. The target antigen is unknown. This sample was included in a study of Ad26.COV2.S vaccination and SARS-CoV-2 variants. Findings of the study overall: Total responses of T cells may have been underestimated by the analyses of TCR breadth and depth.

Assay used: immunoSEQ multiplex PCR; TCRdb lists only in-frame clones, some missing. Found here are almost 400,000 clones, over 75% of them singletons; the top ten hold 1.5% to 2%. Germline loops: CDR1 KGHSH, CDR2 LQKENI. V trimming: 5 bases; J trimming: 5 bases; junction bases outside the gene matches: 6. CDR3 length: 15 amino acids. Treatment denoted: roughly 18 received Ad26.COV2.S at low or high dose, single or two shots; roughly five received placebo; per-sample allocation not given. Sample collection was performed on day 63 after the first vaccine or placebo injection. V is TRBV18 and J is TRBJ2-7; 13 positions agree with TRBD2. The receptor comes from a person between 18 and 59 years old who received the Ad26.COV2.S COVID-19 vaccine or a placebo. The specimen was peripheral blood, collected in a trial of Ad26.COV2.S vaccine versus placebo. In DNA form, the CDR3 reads TGTGCCAGCTCATCGACTAGCGGGAGGTTCAACGAGCAGTACTTC. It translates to CASSSTSGRFNEQYF.